This is a list of T cell receptor beta chains from one sample in a study of cytomegalovirus exposure and HLA in healthy donors. Profiled with immunoSEQ multiplex PCR; TCRdb holds only in-frame clones, not every one. Of 150,000 to 200,000 clones listed, about 81% are singletons. The source material was PBMCs. These receptors all come from a woman aged 18-29 years in good health and CMV-seronegative. Each CDR3 is given with its conserved first and last residue. D genes are given only for firm matches. Clone size is given for some rows only: seen once, a few or many times, or a class if the clone is expanded.

d_call	j_call	v_call	clone_size	cdr3_nt	cdr3_aa
NA	TRBJ2-2	TRBV7-9	NA	TGTGCCAGCAGCCCCCGTGTCACCGGGGAGCTGTTTTTT	CASSPRVTGELFF
TRBD2	TRBJ2-1	TRBV4-1	once	TGCGCCAGCAGCCAAGGTTCCAGGACTAGCAGTGGTGAGCAGTTCTTC	CASSQGSRTSSGEQFF
TRBD2	TRBJ2-5	TRBV15	NA	TGTGCCACCAGCAGAGATCCTAGCGGAGAAGAGACCCAGTACTTC	CATSRDPSGEETQYF
TRBD2	TRBJ2-3	TRBV27	NA	TGTGCCACCGATTTCAACTTAACTAGCGGGGTAGCAGATACGCAGTATTTT	CATDFNLTSGVADTQYF
NA	TRBJ1-1	TRBV28	NA	TGTGCCAGCAGTTTCTCAGGGATCAACACTGAAGCTTTCTTT	CASSFSGINTEAFF
NA	TRBJ2-3	TRBV9	NA	TGTGCCAGCAGCGTAGGGACGCCCAGTCGGCAGGGAAATTGGGATACGCAGTATTTT	CASSVGTPSRQGNWDTQYF
NA	TRBJ2-7	TRBV5-1	NA	TGCGCCAGCAGCTTCTACTCTACGGCAGGGCTCTACGAGCAGTACTTC	CASSFYSTAGLYEQYF
NA	TRBJ2-7	TRBV2	NA	TGTGCCAGCAGTGGAGCCTACGAGCAGTACTTC	CASSGAYEQYF
NA	TRBJ2-7	TRBV19	NA	TGTGCCAGTAGTATAGTTGACAGCTCTGGAGAGCAGTACTTC	CASSIVDSSGEQYF
TRBD1	TRBJ1-1	TRBV23-1	NA	TGCGCCAGCAGTCAATACCTAGGGGGCGCGTCGACCTCTACTGAAGCTTTCTTT	CASSQYLGGASTSTEAFF
NA	TRBJ1-2	TRBV29-1	few	TGCAGCGTTGACGGCAGGGGTTCTGGCTACACCTTC	CSVDGRGSGYTF
TRBD1	TRBJ1-3	TRBV5-8	NA	TGTGCCAGCAGCTTGTCCAGGGGGCTAACCGGTCGTTTT	CASSLSRGLTGRF
TRBD1	TRBJ2-7	TRBV6-4	NA	TGTGCCAGCAGGCCCCGATTCATGGGGCAGGGGGACTACGAGCAGTACTTC	CASRPRFMGQGDYEQYF
TRBD1	TRBJ1-2	TRBV5-1	once	TGCGCCAGCAGCGCATGGGACAGGGCGAACTATGGCTACACCTTC	CASSAWDRANYGYTF
NA	TRBJ1-2	TRBV18	NA	TGTGCCAGCCCTAGACAGCTCCTTGCCTTCTATGGCTACACCTTC	CASPRQLLAFYGYTF
NA	TRBJ2-2	TRBV27	NA	TGTGCCAGCACCTCGGAGGGCGGGGAGCTGTTTTTT	CASTSEGGELFF
NA	TRBJ2-5	TRBV2	NA	TGTGCCAGCAACCCCTCTGGGGCAGGGTGGGAAGAGACCCAGTACTTC	CASNPSGAGWEETQYF
NA	TRBJ2-5	TRBV12-5	NA	TGTGCTAGTGGTTTGTGGGGGCGAGGGGAGACCCAGTACTTC	CASGLWGRGETQYF
NA	TRBJ2-6	TRBV2	NA	TGTGCCAGCAAGATTTCGGGGGGCACTGGGGCCAACGTCCTGACTTTC	CASKISGGTGANVLTF
NA	TRBJ1-1	TRBV29-1	NA	TGCAGCGTTGAGCGGAAGATGAACACTGAAGCTTTCTTT	CSVERKMNTEAFF
NA	TRBJ2-7	TRBV5-1	NA	TGCGCCAGCAGCGTTGCAGGGGACGAGCAGTACTTC	CASSVAGDEQYF
TRBD1	TRBJ2-3	TRBV27	NA	TGTGCCAGCAGTTTTGCGAGGGGGCCTACAGATACGCAGTATTTT	CASSFARGPTDTQYF
TRBD1	TRBJ2-7	TRBV10-3	NA	TGTGCCATCAGTGGGGGGACAGGGATCAACGAGCAGTACTTC	CAISGGTGINEQYF
NA	TRBJ1-2	TRBV28	NA	TGTGCCAGCAGTCCTCAAAGGGGCGTTGGTGGCTACACCTTC	CASSPQRGVGGYTF
TRBD2	TRBJ2-7	TRBV7-9	NA	TGTGCCAGCAGGGCTAGCGGGACCTACGAGCAGTACTTC	CASRASGTYEQYF
TRBD1	TRBJ1-1	TRBV5-1	NA	TGCGCCAGCAGCGCACAATACAGGGGCAGGGACACTGAAGCTTTCTTT	CASSAQYRGRDTEAFF
NA	TRBJ2-3	TRBV11-2	NA	TGTGCCAGCAGCTTATTTCAGTTCGGCACAGATACGCAGTATTTT	CASSLFQFGTDTQYF
NA	TRBJ2-1	TRBV9	NA	TGTGCCAGCAGCGTAGCGTTAGAGGGATACAATGAGCAGTTCTTC	CASSVALEGYNEQFF
TRBD2	TRBJ2-2	TRBV2	NA	TGTGCCAGCCGAATACCCGGGAGGGAAGGGGAGCTGTTTTTT	CASRIPGREGELFF
NA	TRBJ2-7	TRBV6-5	NA	TGTGCCAGCTCGGAGGGTATGAGCTCCTACGAGCAGTACTTC	CASSEGMSSYEQYF
NA	TRBJ2-3	TRBV27	NA	TGTGCCAGCAGACAACAGGGATTTTCAGATACGCAGTATTTT	CASRQQGFSDTQYF
TRBD1	TRBJ2-4	TRBV7-2	once	TGTGCCAGCAGTTCCGGGACAGTCAAAAACATTCAGTACTTC	CASSSGTVKNIQYF
TRBD2	TRBJ2-1	TRBV6-1	NA	TGTGCCAGCAGTCAGGTAGCGGGGGCTGCTAATGAGCAGTTCTTC	CASSQVAGAANEQFF
TRBD2	TRBJ2-7	TRBV5-8	NA	TGTGCCAGCAGCTTGGCCGTACTAGCGGGGGGTTCCTACGAGCAGTACTTC	CASSLAVLAGGSYEQYF
NA	TRBJ2-6	TRBV6-1	few	TGTGCCAGCAGGGGAGGGGGCTCTGGGGCCAACGTCCTGACTTTC	CASRGGGSGANVLTF
TRBD2	TRBJ2-3	TRBV12-5	NA	TGTGCTAGTGGTGGTCTAGCGGGAGGGGGCACAGATACGCAGTATTTT	CASGGLAGGGTDTQYF
TRBD2	TRBJ2-2	TRBV27	NA	TGTGCCAGCACTAGCGGGACCCCCACCGGGGAGCTGTTTTTT	CASTSGTPTGELFF
TRBD2	TRBJ2-1	TRBV7-2	NA	TGTGCCAGCAGCTTAGGAGCGGGGGGCTACAATGAGCAGTTCTTC	CASSLGAGGYNEQFF
NA	TRBJ2-3	TRBV6-4	NA	TGTGCCAGCAGTGACTCAGCAACTCGCGACACAGATACGCAGTATTTT	CASSDSATRDTDTQYF
NA	TRBJ1-2	TRBV28	NA	TGTGCCAGCACCACGGGGGGGCAGGGACGAGGCTACACCTTC	CASTTGGQGRGYTF
TRBD1	TRBJ1-6	TRBV27	NA	TGTGCCAGCAGTATTGGACAGGGCTGGAATTCACCCCTCCACTTT	CASSIGQGWNSPLHF
NA	TRBJ2-1	TRBV2	once	TGTGCCAGCAGTGACTTAGGGGGAGTCTCCTACAATGAGCAGTTCTTC	CASSDLGGVSYNEQFF
TRBD1	TRBJ1-1	TRBV5-4	NA	TGTGCCAGCAAAAAAGGGGGCGCGGGTCTGAACACTGAAGCTTTCTTT	CASKKGGAGLNTEAFF
TRBD1	TRBJ1-6	TRBV19	NA	TGTGCCAGTAGTCCCGGGACAGGGGGCTTGAATTCACCCCTCCACTTT	CASSPGTGGLNSPLHF
TRBD2	TRBJ2-1	TRBV5-4	few	TGTGCCAGCAGCTTGGGGGGCAGCGGGACTACAAACTACAATGAGCAGTTCTTC	CASSLGGSGTTNYNEQFF
TRBD2	TRBJ2-7	TRBV27	NA	TGTGCCAGCAGTCCGAGTCCCGGGGAGGGCTACGAGCAGTACTTC	CASSPSPGEGYEQYF
TRBD1	TRBJ2-1	TRBV7-2	NA	TGTGCCAGCACCAACAGAACAGGGGTGTGGAATGAGCAGTTCTTC	CASTNRTGVWNEQFF
TRBD1	TRBJ1-2	TRBV19	NA	TGTGCCAGTAGCCCCGGGACAGGGGGCTATGGCTACACCTTC	CASSPGTGGYGYTF
NA	TRBJ2-7	TRBV6-5	few	TGTGCCAGCAGCCAATCAGGTTTTTCCTACGAGCAGTACTTC	CASSQSGFSYEQYF
NA	TRBJ2-5	TRBV9	NA	TGTGCCAGCAGCGTAGACACCTTCCAAGAGACCCAGTACTTC	CASSVDTFQETQYF
NA	TRBJ2-1	TRBV18	NA	TGTGCCAGCTCACCAATGGGCGAAGGCATTCTATACAATGAGCAGTTCTTC	CASSPMGEGILYNEQFF
NA	TRBJ2-5	TRBV5-4	NA	TGTGCCAGCAGCTTGGCGACTAGTAGGCAAGAGACCCAGTACTTC	CASSLATSRQETQYF
TRBD2	TRBJ2-7	TRBV5-5	NA	TGTGCCAGCGGGACTAGTTTGTCCTACGAGCAGTACTTC	CASGTSLSYEQYF
TRBD2	TRBJ2-2	TRBV15	NA	TGTGCCACCAGCGGGCTAGCGGGAGGGCGGGACACCGGGGAGCTGTTTTTT	CATSGLAGGRDTGELFF
NA	TRBJ2-7	TRBV10-3	NA	TGTGCCATCAGTGAGTTCGTCAGGTCCTACGAGCAGTACTTC	CAISEFVRSYEQYF
NA	TRBJ2-7	TRBV2	NA	TGTGCCAGCAGGACTGACAGGCTTAGCTCCTACGAGCAGTACTTC	CASRTDRLSSYEQYF
NA	TRBJ2-4	TRBV29-1	NA	TGCAGCGTTGGAGGGAGGAACATTCAGTACTTC	CSVGGRNIQYF
TRBD1	TRBJ1-2	TRBV5-1	NA	TGCGCCAGCAGCTGGGGCTACATCGGGACAGGGGTTCGCGACAACTATGGCTACACCTTC	CASSWGYIGTGVRDNYGYTF